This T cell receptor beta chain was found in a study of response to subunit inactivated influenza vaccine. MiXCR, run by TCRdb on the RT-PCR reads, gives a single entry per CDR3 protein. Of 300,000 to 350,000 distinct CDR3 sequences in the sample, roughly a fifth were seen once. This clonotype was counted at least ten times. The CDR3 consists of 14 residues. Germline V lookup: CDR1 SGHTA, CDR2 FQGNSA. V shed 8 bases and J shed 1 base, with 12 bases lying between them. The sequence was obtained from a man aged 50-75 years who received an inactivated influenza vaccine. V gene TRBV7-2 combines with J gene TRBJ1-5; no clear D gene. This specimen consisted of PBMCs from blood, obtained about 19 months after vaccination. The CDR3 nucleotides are TGTGCCAGCGGCCAGGCTGGGAGCAATCAGCCCCAGCATTTT. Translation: CASGQAGSNQPQHF.